Ten or more counts support the clone carrying this T cell receptor beta chain. The data stem from a study of T cells in Graves' hyperthyroidism and ophthalmopathy. What was amplified from RNA transcripts were TCR beta CDR3 regions. Primed by the HTBI set, a first-round RT-PCR was run on the TCR CDR3. TCRdb called the multiplex PCR reads again in MiXCR, with one record for every CDR3 protein. The sample yields roughly 200,000 distinct CDR3 sequences, around 20% seen once. The source of the PBMCs was over 8.5 ml of fresh peripheral blood. Trimming cost V 1 base and J 2 bases, with 8 bases left between them. The CDR3 runs 14 residues. Germline V gene sequence: CDR1 SGHTA, CDR2 FQGNSA.

The clonotype originates from a man between 40 and 49 years old with Graves' hyperthyroidism. V gene TRBV7-2 combines with J gene TRBJ2-5, with D unclear. Sequenced input: blood. The CDR3 DNA follows: TGTGCCAGCAGCTTAGTTAAGTCACAAGAGACCCAGTACTTC. This translates into CASSLVKSQETQYF. The full variable domain, rest sourced from reference TRBV7-2 and TRBJ2-5, is GAGVSQSPSNKVTEKGKDVELRCDPISGHTALYWYRQSLGQGLEFLIYFQGNSAPDKSGLPSDRFSAERTGGSVSTLTIQRTQQEDSAVYLCASSLVKSQETQYFGPGTRLLVL.